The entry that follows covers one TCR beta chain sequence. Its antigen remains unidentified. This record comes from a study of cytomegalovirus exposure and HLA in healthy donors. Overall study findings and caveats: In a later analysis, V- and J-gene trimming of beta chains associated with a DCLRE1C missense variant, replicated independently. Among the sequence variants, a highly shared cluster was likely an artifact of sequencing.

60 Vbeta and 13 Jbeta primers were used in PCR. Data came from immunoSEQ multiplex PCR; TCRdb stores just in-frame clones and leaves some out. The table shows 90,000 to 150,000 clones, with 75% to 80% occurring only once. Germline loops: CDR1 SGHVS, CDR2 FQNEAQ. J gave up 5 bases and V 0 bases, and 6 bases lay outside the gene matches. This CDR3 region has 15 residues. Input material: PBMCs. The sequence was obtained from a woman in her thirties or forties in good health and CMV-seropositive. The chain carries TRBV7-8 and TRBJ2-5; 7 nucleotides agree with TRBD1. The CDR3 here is CASSLATGAVETQYF. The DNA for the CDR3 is TGTGCCAGCAGCTTAGCAACAGGGGCGGTTGAGACCCAGTACTTC.